The 25 T cell receptor beta chains below all came from one sample that was sequenced in a study of monozygotic twins with inflammatory bowel disease. TCRdb reprocessed the 5' RACE reads and stores each CDR3 protein as one record, lacking DNA. The repertoire table contains approximately 420,000 distinct CDR3 sequences. Sequencing was done on a sample of blood. The receptors derive from a human donor with ulcerative colitis or Crohn's disease, or a healthy co-twin of an affected twin (not recorded which).

The J gene is TRBJ2-3, the V gene TRBV7-9; the TCRdb call, TRBD2, lacks DNA for checking. The CDR3 spans 15 residues. Germline V gene lookup returns CDR1 SEHNR and CDR2 FQNEAQ (reference sequence). The CDR3 loop reads CAILFGTSPTDTQYF.

V gene TRBV27 combines with J gene TRBJ2-7; TCRdb names TRBD1, which stays unverified in the absence of DNA. The CDR3 consists of 13 residues. In germline, CDR1 is MNHEY, CDR2 SMNVEV (reference sequence). The CDR3 here is CASSPNPQGGKYF.

The chain recombines TRBV28 with TRBJ2-7; TCRdb proposes TRBD1, but this gene call is untestable without DNA. The CDR3 is made up of 15 amino acids. Germline loops: CDR1 MDHEN, CDR2 SYDVKM. CDR3 region: CGSSLTGTAKYEQYF.

The V gene is TRBV19, the J gene TRBJ2-1; the TRBD2 assignment by TCRdb is unverifiable without DNA. Germline lookup yields CDR1 LNHDA and CDR2 SQIVND (reference sequence). This CDR3 comprises 19 residues. CDR3 in amino acids: CAIPGNRTSGSMGYNEQFF. Together with reference TRBV19 and TRBJ2-1, the CDR3 gives the full variable domain: DGGITQSPKYLFRKEGQNVTLSCEQNLNHDAMYWYRQDPGQGLRLIYYSQIVNDFQKGDIAEGYSVSREKKESFPLTVTSAQKNPTAFYLCAIPGNRTSGSMGYNEQFFGPGTRLTVL.

The chain recombines TRBV29-1 with TRBJ1-1. The germline V gene encodes CDR1 SQVTM and CDR2 ANQGSEA. There are 15 residues in the CDR3. The CDR3 region is CSVETVGTMNTEAFF.

The chain combines TRBV7-6 with TRBJ2-2; TCRdb's D gene call, TRBD2, goes unchecked for lack of DNA. Germline V CDR1 and CDR2: SGHVS, FNYEAQ. The CDR3 extends over 16 amino acids. The CDR3 sequence is CASSLGTSGTSGELFF.

V and J are TRBV20-1 and TRBJ1-3; the TCRdb D gene call, TRBD1, has no DNA to confirm it. The CDR3 consists of 15 residues. The V gene's germline CDR1 is DFQATT and CDR2 SNEGSKA (reference sequence). CDR3: CSASWGQGPGNTIYF.

This sequence joins TRBV7-3 and TRBJ2-1. CDR3 length: 14 amino acids. Germline-derived CDR1 and CDR2 are SGHTA and FQGTGA. CDR3 residues: CASSARTTGVEQFF. Full variable domain (outside the CDR3, taken from reference TRBV7-3 and TRBJ2-1): GAGVSQTPSNKVTEKGKYVELRCDPISGHTALYWYRQSLGQGPEFLIYFQGTGAADDSGLPNDRFFAVRPEGSVSTLKIQRTERGDSAVYLCASSARTTGVEQFFGPGTRLTVL.

This chain uses TRBV4-2 with TRBJ1-2. The length of the CDR3 is 14 residues. Per the germline V gene, CDR1 is LGHNA and CDR2 is YNFKEQ. CDR3 sequence: CASSQSGVGRGYTF.

The chain joins TRBV5-6 to TRBJ1-5; TCRdb designates TRBD1, a call that cannot be tested without DNA. CDR1 and CDR2 (germline): SGHDT, YYEEEE. CDR3 size: 13 residues. The CDR3 loop is CASSSRPGTPQHF.

The chain recombines TRBV11-2 with TRBJ2-2; the TCRdb D gene call, TRBD2, has no DNA to confirm it. Per the germline V gene, CDR1 is SGHAT and CDR2 is FQNNGV. The CDR3 is 18 residues long. The CDR3 region is CASSSALGGTINTGELFF.

V and J are TRBV20-1 and TRBJ2-1; the D gene TCRdb calls, TRBD2, cannot be checked with no DNA. CDR3 length equals 16 residues. Germline V CDR1 and CDR2: DFQATT, SNEGSKA (reference sequence). This CDR3 is CSASPHKALTYNEQFF.

The V and J genes are TRBV20-1 and TRBJ2-7; TCRdb reports TRBD1, a call that lacks DNA to check it against. This CDR3 has 17 residues. Germline CDR1 reads DFQATT; CDR2 reads SNEGSKA (reference sequence). CDR3 protein: CSARDKGSLINYYEQYF.

CDR3 in amino acids: CASSLGMGAYNEQFF. J is TRBJ2-1 and V is TRBV5-1; TCRdb returns TRBD1, unconfirmable since there is no DNA. CDR3 length equals 15 residues. The germline gives CDR1 SGHRS, CDR2 YFSETQ. Variable domain in full (rest from reference TRBV5-1 and TRBJ2-1): KAGVTQTPRYLIKTRGQQVTLSCSPISGHRSVSWYQQTPGQGLQFLFEYFSETQRNKGNFPGRFSGRQFSNSRSEMNVSTLELGDSALYLCASSLGMGAYNEQFFGPGTRLTVL.

The rearrangement uses TRBV6-5 and TRBJ1-1. Germline V gene sequence: CDR1 MNHEY, CDR2 SVGAGI. This CDR3 has 15 amino acids. Here the CDR3 reads CASSYSYQSGTEAFF.

The chain links TRBV5-1 to TRBJ1-2. The germline V gene has CDR1 SGHRS and CDR2 YFSETQ. The CDR3 extends over 16 amino acids. This CDR3 reads CASSFFPTESPHGYTF. The variable domain in full, completed from reference TRBV5-1 and TRBJ1-2, reads KAGVTQTPRYLIKTRGQQVTLSCSPISGHRSVSWYQQTPGQGLQFLFEYFSETQRNKGNFPGRFSGRQFSNSRSEMNVSTLELGDSALYLCASSFFPTESPHGYTFGSGTRLTVV.

The chain employs TRBV5-1 and TRBJ2-7; the TCRdb D gene call, TRBD2, has no DNA to confirm it. The CDR3 consists of 16 residues. Germline CDR1 is SGHRS and CDR2 is YFSETQ. CDR3 residues: CASSLGSSGSIYEQYF.

The CDR3 is CASSVVPEDTQYF. The chain recombines TRBV9 with TRBJ2-3. The CDR3 totals 13 residues. CDR1 and CDR2 (germline): SGDLS, YYNGEE.

This sequence joins TRBV15 and TRBJ2-3; the D call of TRBD1 rests on TCRdb alone, since no DNA is present to check it. The CDR3 loop spans 16 amino acids. CDR1 is LNHNV, CDR2 YYDKDF, per germline (reference sequence). The CDR3: CATSRGQGRSTDTQYF. The full variable domain, rest sourced from reference TRBV15 and TRBJ2-3, is DAMVIQNPRYQVTQFGKPVTLSCSQTLNHNVMYWYQQKSSQAPKLLFHYYDKDFNNEADTPDNFQSRRPNTSFCFLDIRSPGLGDTAMYLCATSRGQGRSTDTQYFGPGTRLTVL.

The chain couples TRBV7-9 to TRBJ1-2. Germline V gene sequence: CDR1 SEHNR, CDR2 FQNEAQ (reference sequence). CDR3 length equals 15 residues. The CDR3 protein is CASSLRGPTSSGYTF. Variable domain in full (rest from reference TRBV7-9 and TRBJ1-2): DTGVSQNPRHKITKRGQNVTFRCDPISEHNRLYWYRQTLGQGPEFLTYFQNEAQLEKSRLLSDRFSAERPKGSFSTLEIQRTEQGDSAMYLCASSLRGPTSSGYTFGSGTRLTVV.

The chain is built from TRBV11-1 and TRBJ2-1; the D gene TCRdb calls, TRBD2, cannot be checked with no DNA. The CDR3 totals 15 residues. Germline V lookup: CDR1 SGHAT, CDR2 FQDESV (reference sequence). The CDR3 sequence: CPSSLIAGGVHEQFF.

The CDR3: CAWSPGAPLHF. The V call is TRBV30, the J call TRBJ1-6; no DNA is available, so the TRBD1 call from TCRdb remains unchecked. Germline V gene lookup returns CDR1 GTSNPN and CDR2 SVGIG (reference sequence). The length of the CDR3 is 11 residues.

The gene calls are TRBV20-1 and TRBJ2-5; no DNA is available, so the TRBD2 call from TCRdb remains unchecked. The CDR3 is 12 residues long. The germline gives CDR1 DFQATT, CDR2 SNEGSKA (reference sequence). CDR3 amino acids: CSAKHSGETQYF.

The chain has TRBV30 and TRBJ2-3; TCRdb picks TRBD1, but there is no DNA to check that call. CDR1 is GTSNPN and CDR2 is SVGIG in the germline V gene (reference sequence). The CDR3 totals 15 residues. The CDR3 sequence: CAWSVRNPGAGTQYF.

The V gene is TRBV3-1, the J gene TRBJ1-1; TCRdb's D gene call, TRBD1, goes unchecked for lack of DNA. The CDR3 spans 15 residues. Germline V lookup: CDR1 LGHDT, CDR2 YNNKEL (reference sequence). This CDR3 reads CASSPTLDRNTEAFF.